These T cell receptor beta chains were read from a single sample in a study of cytomegalovirus exposure and HLA in healthy donors. Data came from immunoSEQ multiplex PCR; TCRdb stores just in-frame clones and leaves some out. Of about 150,000 clones listed, around three quarters are singletons. Material: PBMCs. These receptor sequences come from a male donor in good health and CMV-seronegative. The CDR3 runs from the conserved cysteine through the conserved F or W. The D gene is left open where the match is weak. Clone size is stated in some rows and not others, as once, few, many or a class when expanded.

d_gene: TRBD1
abundance: NA
v_gene: TRBV29-1
j_gene: TRBJ2-5
CDR3aa: CSVDPGQGTETQYF
CDR3nt: TGCAGCGTTGATCCGGGACAGGGGACGGAGACCCAGTACTTC

d_gene: TRBD2
abundance: NA
v_gene: TRBV28
j_gene: TRBJ2-2
CDR3aa: CASKLNLAGVWGELFF
CDR3nt: TGTGCCAGCAAACTTAATCTAGCGGGAGTGTGGGGGGAGCTGTTTTTT

d_gene: NA
abundance: NA
v_gene: TRBV7-8
j_gene: TRBJ1-1
CDR3aa: CASSLRRNTEAFF
CDR3nt: TGTGCCAGCAGCCTGCGAAGGAACACTGAAGCTTTCTTT

d_gene: NA
abundance: NA
v_gene: TRBV7-2
j_gene: TRBJ2-3
CDR3aa: CASSPGLGRSDTQYF
CDR3nt: TGTGCCAGCAGCCCAGGGTTGGGGCGGTCAGATACGCAGTATTTT

d_gene: NA
abundance: NA
v_gene: TRBV18
j_gene: TRBJ2-5
CDR3aa: CASSPSQGQETQYF
CDR3nt: TGTGCCAGCTCACCCAGCCAGGGACAAGAGACCCAGTACTTC

d_gene: TRBD1
abundance: few
v_gene: TRBV5-8
j_gene: TRBJ1-5
CDR3aa: CASSLGTGGNNQPQHF
CDR3nt: TGTGCCAGCAGCTTGGGTACAGGGGGCAACAATCAGCCCCAGCATTTT

d_gene: NA
abundance: NA
v_gene: TRBV7-2
j_gene: TRBJ1-5
CDR3aa: CASSLREGRGQPQHF
CDR3nt: TGTGCCAGCAGCTTAAGGGAGGGGAGAGGTCAGCCCCAGCATTTT

d_gene: TRBD2
abundance: NA
v_gene: TRBV2
j_gene: TRBJ2-3
CDR3aa: CASSGLLAGGETRF
CDR3nt: TGTGCCAGCAGTGGTCTATTAGCGGGGGGCGAGACGCGGTTT

d_gene: TRBD2
abundance: NA
v_gene: TRBV5-3
j_gene: TRBJ2-5
CDR3aa: CARSLMQLAAILGQETQYF
CDR3nt: TGTGCCAGAAGCTTGATGCAACTAGCGGCTATACTGGGACAAGAGACCCAGTACTTC

d_gene: NA
abundance: NA
v_gene: TRBV5-1
j_gene: TRBJ2-3
CDR3aa: CASSPRTGKDTDTQYF
CDR3nt: TGCGCCAGCAGCCCCAGGACTGGCAAAGACACAGATACGCAGTATTTT

d_gene: NA
abundance: NA
v_gene: TRBV4-3
j_gene: TRBJ2-7
CDR3aa: CASSQDRALGEQYF
CDR3nt: TGCGCCAGCAGCCAAGACAGGGCCCTAGGGGAGCAGTACTTC

d_gene: NA
abundance: NA
v_gene: TRBV11-1
j_gene: TRBJ1-5
CDR3aa: CASSLGFDQPQHF
CDR3nt: TGTGCCAGCAGCTTAGGTTTCGATCAGCCCCAGCATTTT

d_gene: NA
abundance: NA
v_gene: TRBV28
j_gene: TRBJ2-7
CDR3aa: CASRSPAALSLEQYF
CDR3nt: TGTGCCAGCAGGTCTCCCGCGGCCCTTAGCCTCGAGCAGTACTTC

d_gene: NA
abundance: NA
v_gene: TRBV4-3
j_gene: TRBJ2-6
CDR3aa: CASSQEGAHSGANVLTF
CDR3nt: TGCGCCAGCAGCCAAGAAGGGGCCCACTCTGGGGCCAACGTCCTGACTTTC

d_gene: NA
abundance: NA
v_gene: TRBV18
j_gene: TRBJ1-5
CDR3aa: CASSPTKGDQPQHF
CDR3nt: TGTGCCAGCTCACCTACCAAAGGAGATCAGCCCCAGCATTTT

d_gene: NA
abundance: few
v_gene: TRBV7-2
j_gene: TRBJ1-5
CDR3aa: CASSLTVRVPQPQHF
CDR3nt: TGTGCCAGCAGCTTAACGGTCAGGGTTCCACAGCCCCAGCATTTT

d_gene: TRBD1
abundance: few
v_gene: TRBV6-6
j_gene: TRBJ2-1
CDR3aa: CASSYRDSDYNEQFF
CDR3nt: TGTGCCAGCAGCTATAGGGACAGTGATTACAATGAGCAGTTCTTC

d_gene: NA
abundance: NA
v_gene: TRBV19
j_gene: TRBJ2-3
CDR3aa: CASRARGDTQYF
CDR3nt: TGTGCCAGTAGGGCAAGAGGAGATACGCAGTATTTT

d_gene: TRBD2
abundance: once
v_gene: TRBV4-3
j_gene: TRBJ2-2
CDR3aa: CASSPLSGSVAGELFF
CDR3nt: TGCGCCAGCAGCCCCCTCAGCGGGAGTGTGGCCGGGGAGCTGTTTTTT

d_gene: NA
abundance: NA
v_gene: TRBV28
j_gene: TRBJ2-7
CDR3aa: CASGGSLSALRHEQYF
CDR3nt: TGTGCCAGCGGAGGAAGCCTCTCGGCCCTTCGACACGAGCAGTACTTC